This entry is about one T cell receptor beta chain. The specificity of this receptor is unknown. Per-nucleotide qualities are absent, and no much larger clonotype sits a single base away. TCRbeta rearrangements were sequenced from genomic DNA using the immunoSEQ assay at survey resolution. Regarding the original processing steps: Clonotypes representing more than 5% of the repertoire were considered putative leukemic clones, and a few dozen such clones were identified across under 35 patients. In the TCR sequencing data, the smallest productive clonotype frequency that could be detected was 2.59 x 10-5. Only productive TCRbeta rearrangements, defined as complete and in-frame sequences, were included in the analyses. Clonality for each sample was calculated as Simpson clonality in the immunoSEQ Analyzer version 3.0. Clones were grouped by frequency into very rare, small, medium, large (1-20%) or hyperexpanded (>20%) categories. OLGA 1.2.3 estimated generation probabilities, VDJtools produced V-gene circos plots, VDJdb was queried for specificities, and GLIPH identified CDR3 motifs. Sourced from immuneACCESS, this table was stored by TCRdb with only in-frame sequences that have V and J called. A share of the clones is absent; for the studies checked, an unresolved V gene accounts for under half, and the remainder has no known explanation. V, J and clone size derive from that table, while D and trimming were established from the DNA sequence. Counted in this sample were around 9,000 clones; around 85% of them appeared once. About 64% of the sample lies in the top ten.

CD4+ T-LGLL patients were recruited from hematology units in Padova (Italy), Helsinki (Finland) and Shinshu (Japan). Depending on sample availability, patient samples were obtained as bead-purified CD4+, CD4+CD8+, CD57+ or CD56+ fractions, or as unselected PBMC. Patient TCRbeta data were integrated with somatic STAT5B mutation profiles obtained by deep amplicon sequencing of the same DNA. All TCR-sequenced material derived from peripheral blood: patient blood samples and healthy donor buffy coats. Ficoll-Hypaque gradient centrifugation was used to isolate peripheral blood mononuclear cells. Genomic DNA was extracted with the Gentra Puregene Cell and Tissue kit and quantified on a Qubit 2.0 fluorometer. These data come from a study of STAT5B mutations in CD4+ large granular lymphocyte leukemia (dated by TCRdb to about 2022). Regarding the study in general: When cryopreserved patient cells were available, CD8+ cells were removed first, and anti-CD4 microbeads were then used for selection. The TCRbeta repertoires of CD4+ T-cell large granular lymphocyte leukemia patients were compared with the TCRbeta repertoires of healthy blood donors. Flow cytometry on FACSCanto II or FACSVerse confirmed that purified fractions exceeded 95% purity among lymphocytes.

The CDR3 runs 14 residues from the cysteine to the phenylalanine. Of the read, only the CDR3 DNA is kept; its 42 bases are in frame from base 1. The germline V gene supplies CDR1 SQVTM and CDR2 ANQGSEA. Paper-wide results and their limitations: Main leukemic clonotypes were private to each patient, although around 25% of the main leukemic clonotypes were found at low frequency in the non-leukemic repertoires of other patients. Greater clonality appeared to be present in CD4-sorted patient repertoires than in healthy CD4+ repertoires, and the difference was retained after the putative leukemic clones were removed. Patient cell sources varied, and just six or seven CD4-sorted patient samples were included in the clonality comparison against healthy controls. The data were not HLA-matched, and the relatively small sample size could explain the higher clonality seen in CD4+ compared with CD8+ T-LGLL. TRBV06-family usage was enriched among the top patient clones (8/27) compared with healthy controls (2/35).

The sequence came from a man aged 55 to 70 with CD4+ T-cell large granular lymphocyte leukemia. In this chain, TRBV29-1 is recombined with TRBJ1-1, with a weak D call of TRBD1 (6 bases match). The sample comprised PBMCs. The encoded CDR3 is CRLTTGCPPTEAFF. In nucleotides, the sequence is TGCAGACTTACGACAGGCTGTCCCCCCACTGAAGCTTTCTTT.